The rows below give T cell receptor beta chains drawn from one sample of a study of blood T cells in healthy people across ages. A single record per CDR3 protein comes from TCRdb applying MiXCR to the 5' RACE reads. The data contain more than 900,000 distinct CDR3 sequences, almost 25% of them singletons. Another study also made use of these data, one on T cells of mothers and their children.

Sequenced sample: blood. The origin of the receptors is a girl under 10 years old in good health. Each CDR3 is given with its conserved first and last residue. A D gene is named only where the DNA matches it firmly. Size values are once, few and many counts, or a class for expanded clones, and some rows have none.

j_call v_call d_call clone_size cdr3_aa cdr3_nt
TRBJ2-2 TRBV7-3 . . CASSPVGGTGELFF TGTGCCAGCAGCCCCGTGGGTGGTACCGGGGAGCTGTTTTTT
TRBJ2-2 TRBV2 . few CASSEAALSHTGELFF TGTGCCAGCAGTGAAGCGGCACTATCCCACACCGGGGAGCTGTTTTTT
TRBJ1-4 TRBV5-1 . . CASSLESGRGEKLFF TGCGCCAGCAGCTTGGAGTCTGGGCGGGGCGAAAAACTGTTTTTT
TRBJ2-3 TRBV24-1 . . CATSDFPGPQYF TGTGCCACCAGTGATTTCCCAGGCCCGCAGTATTTT
TRBJ2-5 TRBV21-1 . few CASSPRASGWGSGETQYF TGTGCCAGCAGCCCACGGGCATCAGGATGGGGGAGTGGAGAGACCCAGTACTTC
TRBJ1-3 TRBV7-9 . few CASSLAVGRLSGNTIYF TGTGCCAGCAGCTTAGCTGTAGGGAGGCTCTCTGGAAACACCATATATTTT
TRBJ2-5 TRBV24-1 . . CATSDGGRETQYF TGTGCCACCAGTGACGGCGGTAGGGAGACCCAGTACTTC
TRBJ1-1 TRBV12-5 TRBD1 . CASVTGGKDTEAFF TGTGCTAGTGTAACAGGGGGCAAAGACACTGAAGCTTTCTTT
TRBJ2-1 TRBV7-9 . . CASSFKPGQFF TGTGCCAGCAGCTTTAAACCTGGGCAGTTCTTC
TRBJ2-7 TRBV29-1 . few CSAGVGGREQYF TGCAGCGCCGGGGTGGGGGGCCGCGAGCAGTACTTC
TRBJ2-7 TRBV7-6 TRBD1 few CASSGGQGVYEQYF TGTGCCAGCAGCGGTGGACAGGGGGTTTACGAGCAGTACTTC
TRBJ2-7 TRBV28 . . CASTSDPRGGGREQYF TGTGCCAGCACCTCCGATCCTCGGGGTGGGGGCCGGGAGCAGTACTTC
TRBJ2-5 TRBV7-2 . . CASSRGIAETQYF TGTGCCAGCAGCCGGGGTATTGCTGAGACCCAGTACTTC
TRBJ2-2 TRBV6-5 . few CASIRGRGTGEPFF TGTGCCAGCATACGGGGGCGGGGTACCGGGGAACCGTTTTTT
TRBJ2-3 TRBV20-1 TRBD1 few CSARDRGPPYTDTQYF TGCAGTGCTAGAGACAGGGGGCCGCCCTACACAGATACGCAGTATTTT
TRBJ1-3 TRBV12-5 . . CASGPKSSGNTIYF TGTGCTAGTGGTCCGAAGTCGTCGGGAAACACCATATATTTT
TRBJ2-7 TRBV3-1 . few CASSQEATNSYEQYF TGTGCCAGCAGCCAAGAGGCTACAAACAGCTACGAGCAGTACTTC
TRBJ2-1 TRBV28 TRBD2 . CASSPLAGVRNEQFF TGTGCCAGCAGTCCGCTAGCGGGAGTACGTAATGAGCAGTTCTTC
TRBJ2-3 TRBV5-1 TRBD2 few CASSLVTSGGASDTQYF TGCGCCAGCAGCTTGGTGACTAGCGGGGGGGCATCAGATACGCAGTATTTT
TRBJ1-5 TRBV6-2/TRBV6-3 . few CASTGSASYQPQHF TGTGCCAGCACCGGGTCAGCTTCTTATCAGCCCCAGCATTTT
TRBJ1-4 TRBV7-2 TRBD1 few CASSSPGQGTRTNEKLFF TGTGCCAGCAGCAGTCCGGGACAGGGGACAAGAACTAATGAAAAACTGTTTTTT
TRBJ1-2 TRBV10-3 . few CAISEPGTSNYGYTF TGTGCCATCAGTGAACCCGGGACATCTAACTATGGCTACACCTTC
TRBJ2-7 TRBV7-9 . . CTSRNGGKDEQYF TGTACCAGCAGGAACGGTGGTAAAGACGAGCAGTACTTC
TRBJ1-1 TRBV29-1 . . CSVTGGRDAGHTEAFF TGCAGCGTTACTGGGGGTCGGGACGCCGGACACACTGAAGCTTTCTTT
TRBJ1-2 TRBV5-1 . . CASSKNGGYTF TGCGCCAGCAGCAAAAATGGTGGCTACACCTTC
TRBJ2-3 TRBV2 . . CASSVVGQSTDTQYF TGTGCCAGCAGTGTTGTTGGGCAGAGCACAGATACGCAGTATTTT
TRBJ2-2 TRBV10-3 . few CAISARTGPDTGELFF TGTGCCATCAGTGCACGCACAGGGCCTGACACCGGGGAGCTGTTTTTT
TRBJ2-7 TRBV7-9 TRBD1 few CASSSRTGDYYEQYF TGTGCCAGCAGCTCCAGGACAGGGGACTACTACGAGCAGTACTTC
TRBJ1-2 TRBV29-1 . . CSVENEGGGGYGYTF TGCAGCGTTGAAAACGAGGGGGGAGGAGGCTATGGCTACACCTTC
TRBJ1-1 TRBV20-1 . . CSARNLDGTEAFF TGCAGTGCTAGAAACTTAGACGGTACTGAAGCTTTCTTT
TRBJ2-1 TRBV18 TRBD1 . CASSPGQGPNEQFF TGTGCCAGCTCACCGGGACAGGGACCTAATGAGCAGTTCTTC
TRBJ1-1 TRBV6-2/TRBV6-3 . few CASRRQVYTSMNTEAFF TGTGCCAGCAGAAGACAGGTGTACACGTCCATGAACACTGAAGCTTTCTTT
TRBJ1-4 TRBV20-1 TRBD1 . CSARKTGGGNEKLFF TGCAGTGCTAGAAAGACAGGGGGGGGGAATGAAAAACTGTTTTTT
TRBJ2-1 TRBV20-1 . . CSARKLVYNEQFF TGCAGTGCTAGGAAGCTTGTCTACAATGAGCAGTTCTTC
TRBJ1-2 TRBV6-5 . few CASSYSRDGGGGYTF TGTGCCAGCAGTTACTCGAGAGACGGCGGAGGGGGCTACACCTTC
TRBJ2-7 TRBV5-4 TRBD2 . CASSLEIPGLEEGRQYF TGTGCCAGCAGCTTGGAAATTCCGGGACTAGAAGAAGGGCGGCAGTACTTC
TRBJ1-1 TRBV10-3 . few CAITFSLRGEAFF TGTGCCATCACCTTCTCCCTCCGGGGTGAAGCTTTCTTT
TRBJ2-5 TRBV7-9 . few CASSSFKSLKETQYF TGTGCCAGCAGCTCCTTCAAATCGTTGAAAGAGACCCAGTACTTC
TRBJ2-7 TRBV12-5 . . CASAPRLGRQYF TGTGCTAGTGCCCCCAGGCTCGGACGGCAGTACTTC
TRBJ2-3 TRBV3-1 . few CASSPYDRGSTDTQYF TGTGCCAGCAGCCCCTACGATAGAGGCAGCACAGATACGCAGTATTTT
TRBJ1-1 TRBV12-3/TRBV12-4 . few CAGSFGSGEAFF TGTGCCGGCAGTTTCGGGTCGGGAGAAGCTTTCTTT
TRBJ2-7 TRBV7-2 . . CASSQNRNLDYEQYF TGTGCCAGCAGCCAAAATCGGAACCTGGACTACGAGCAGTACTTC
TRBJ2-4 TRBV12-3/TRBV12-4 . few CASSHAGASPDIQYF TGTGCCAGCAGTCATGCGGGGGCCTCCCCGGACATTCAGTACTTC
TRBJ2-7 TRBV20-1 . . CSAPYAYEQYF TGCAGTGCTCCTTATGCCTACGAGCAGTACTTC
TRBJ2-5 TRBV13 TRBD2 few CASSSRGGPYSGGSPETQYF TGTGCCAGCAGCTCTAGGGGTGGTCCCTACAGCGGGGGTTCTCCAGAGACCCAGTACTTC
TRBJ2-3 TRBV7-2 . few CASSSDGDLNTQYF TGTGCCAGCAGCTCAGATGGGGACTTAAATACGCAGTATTTT
TRBJ1-4 TRBV5-1 . . CASSLWSAATNEKLFF TGCGCCAGCAGCTTGTGGTCAGCCGCAACTAATGAAAAACTGTTTTTT
TRBJ2-3 TRBV3-1 . few CASSQNVRTDTQYF TGTGCCAGCAGCCAAAACGTCCGCACAGATACGCAGTATTTT
TRBJ2-1 TRBV7-9 TRBD2 many CASSPVGAGPYNEQFF TGTGCCAGCAGCCCAGTGGGAGCGGGGCCATACAATGAGCAGTTCTTC
TRBJ2-1 TRBV28 TRBD2 . CASSFAGLAGGWYNEQFF TGTGCCAGCAGTTTTGCGGGACTAGCGGGAGGATGGTACAATGAGCAGTTCTTC
TRBJ1-2 TRBV29-1 . few CSVPGVDYGYTF TGCAGCGTTCCTGGGGTGGACTATGGCTACACCTTC
TRBJ1-1 TRBV29-1 . . CSVSDPSTTEAFF TGCAGCGTTTCCGACCCCTCGACCACTGAAGCTTTCTTT
TRBJ2-3 TRBV7-9 TRBD1 few CASSLALSWTGETDTQYF TGTGCCAGCAGCTTAGCCTTATCTTGGACAGGCGAAACAGATACGCAGTATTTT
TRBJ2-1 TRBV5-4 TRBD1 few CASSSTGGLSNEQFF TGTGCCAGCAGCTCCACAGGGGGCTTGAGCAATGAGCAGTTCTTC
TRBJ2-7 TRBV29-1 . . CSVERGPTYEQYF TGCAGCGTTGAGAGGGGTCCTACCTACGAGCAGTACTTC